These 4 T cell receptor beta chains originate from one sample sequenced in a study of T-cell reconstitution after alpha-beta-depleted transplantation in children. Unique molecular identifiers were used in preparing the TCRbeta library. TCRdb re-analysed the PCR reads in MiXCR, keeping a single row per CDR3 protein. This sample has 500,000 to 650,000 distinct CDR3 sequences, with roughly 13% found just once. This material consisted of PBMCs, mostly from graft donor cells, taken 360 days after TCRalphabeta/CD19-depleted stem cell transplant. Receptors originate from a male patient under 18 who had a stem cell transplant for acute myeloid leukemia, so the T cells may come from the graft donor.

This clonotype was detected a few times. The chain links TRBV13 to TRBJ1-1; D might be TRBD1 (6 bases). Trimming pared 8 bases from V and 6 bases from J, leaving 19 bases between. Germline-derived CDR1 and CDR2 are PRHDT and FYEKMQ (reference sequence). The CDR3 loop spans 14 amino acids. The CDR3: CASSDLPPGAEAFF. CDR3 DNA sequence: TGTGCCAGCTCGGATCTCCCTCCAGGGGCTGAAGCTTTCTTT.

The rearrangement uses TRBV7-9 and TRBJ2-1, with 8 bases identical to TRBD2. CDR3 size: 16 residues. Looked up from germline, CDR1 is SEHNR and CDR2 is FQNEAQ (reference sequence). V trimming: 4 bases; J trimming: 5 bases; junction bases outside the gene matches: 10. CDR3 bases: TGTGCCAGCAGCTCCGAATGGACTAGCAGACACAATGAGCAGTTCTTC. It encodes CASSSEWTSRHNEQFF.

Comment on this clonotype: A read error may be the cause here, since a much bigger clone is one base away. The J gene is TRBJ2-7, the V gene TRBV7-9; 8 positions match TRBD2. CDR3 length: 14 residues. V was clipped by 1 base and J by 3 bases; unmatched bases: 2. The V gene's germline CDR1 is SEHNR and CDR2 FQNEAQ (reference sequence). The CDR3 spells CASSLESGSYEQYF. In DNA, the CDR3 is TGTGCCAGCAGCTTAGAGAGCGGGAGCTACGAGCAGTACTTC. Full variable domain (rest looked up from reference TRBV7-9 and TRBJ2-7): DTGVSQNPRHKITKRGQNVTFRCDPISEHNRLYWYRQTLGQGPEFLTYFQNEAQLEKSRLLSDRFSAERPKGSFSTLEIQRTEQGDSAMYLCASSLESGSYEQYFGPGTRLTVT.

This clonotype was observed many times. V usage is TRBV5-6 and J usage is TRBJ2-3, with a possible D match to TRBD2 (6 bases). The V gene lost 2 bases and the J gene lost 4 bases, with 14 bases spanning the gap. The germline V gene encodes CDR1 SGHDT and CDR2 YYEEEE. The CDR3 length is 15 residues. For the CDR3, the DNA is TGTGCCAGCAGCTTCAAGGAGGGCCTAGCAGATACGCAGTATTTT. Amino acid sequence: CASSFKEGLADTQYF.